Each of the 29 T cell receptor beta chains below was sequenced from the same sample in a study of T cell responses to AZD1222 COVID-19 vaccine. The assay was immunoSEQ multiplex PCR, and TCRdb's table has in-frame clones only and misses some. This table has 100,000 to 150,000 clones, 88% appearing once. Specimen: peripheral blood, collected on day 0 of AZD1222 vaccination. The receptors derive from an adult in good health.

This rearrangement joins TRBV29-1 to TRBJ1-4; D may be TRBD1 (6 bases). Germline CDR1 SQVTM, CDR2 ANQGSEA. This CDR3 has 13 amino acids. V was cut by 7 bases and J by 3 bases, with 12 bases left in between. The CDR3 DNA is TGCAGCGCCGGTGGGGGGCCTAATGAAAAACTGTTTTTT. This gives the protein CSAGGGPNEKLFF.

The rearrangement uses TRBV2 and TRBJ2-2, with 8 nucleotides matching TRBD1. Germline CDR1 SNHLY, CDR2 FYNNEI. The CDR3 is made up of 15 amino acids. The V segment lost 6 bases and the J segment 0 bases; nucleotides outside the gene matches: 3. The CDR3 reads CASRPGQANTGELFF. In nucleotides, the CDR3 is TGTGCCAGCAGGCCGGGACAGGCGAACACCGGGGAGCTGTTTTTT.

The chain carries TRBV3-1 (or the pseudogene TRBV3-2) and TRBJ1-2; D is undetermined. The germline CDR1 and CDR2 sequences are LGHDT and YNNKEL (reference sequence). The CDR3 extends over 13 amino acids. Trimming cost V 4 bases and J 1 base, with 7 bases left between them. The CDR3 DNA follows: TGTGCCAGCAGCCCCCCCGGTAACTATGGCTACACCTTC. It yields the protein CASSPPGNYGYTF.

This clone has only one observation. The V gene is TRBV5-8, the J gene TRBJ1-5, with D uncertain. This CDR3 region has 13 residues. The germline V and J ends were trimmed by 4 bases and 0 bases, with 5 bases remaining between them. Germline-derived CDR1 and CDR2 are SGHTS and YDEGEE. This CDR3 reads CASSPISNQPQHF. The CDR3 nucleotides read TGTGCCAGCAGCCCTATTAGCAATCAGCCCCAGCATTTT.

The chain recombines TRBV19 with TRBJ1-6; maybe TRBD1 (6 bases). From germline, CDR1 is LNHDA and CDR2 SQIVND (reference sequence). The CDR3 contains 16 residues. Trimming took 5 bases from V and 9 from J, leaving 20 bases between them. The CDR3 loop reads CASSLPAQGFFSPLHF. The CDR3 coding sequence is TGTGCCAGTAGTCTCCCCGCCCAGGGGTTTTTTTCACCCCTCCACTTT. Filled out from reference TRBV19 and TRBJ1-6, the complete variable domain reads DGGITQSPKYLFRKEGQNVTLSCEQNLNHDAMYWYRQDPGQGLRLIYYSQIVNDFQKGDIAEGYSVSREKKESFPLTVTSAQKNPTAFYLCASSLPAQGFFSPLHFGNGTRLTVT.

J is TRBJ2-7 and V is TRBV10-2, with TRBD2 identical over 8 bases. The CDR3 loop spans 13 amino acids. The V gene end was trimmed by 9 bases and the J gene end by 6 bases; junction bases not matched to a gene: 10. Germline V gene lookup returns CDR1 WSHSY and CDR2 SAAADI. In DNA, the CDR3 is TGCGCCAGTCGTGAAATCACTAGCGGCGAGCAGTACTTC. Translated, it gives CASREITSGEQYF.

The V call is TRBV7-3, the J call TRBJ1-1, with D perhaps matching TRBD1 (6 bases). Germline V gene lookup returns CDR1 SGHTA and CDR2 FQGTGA. Trimming removed 5 bases at V and 3 bases at J, with 10 bases between. This CDR3 has 13 residues. Written as DNA, the CDR3 is TGTGCCAGCAGCACACAGGGAGACACTGAAGCTTTCTTT. Translated, it gives CASSTQGDTEAFF.

The chain carries TRBV7-9 and TRBJ2-2, with D unresolved. Trimming shortened V by 5 bases and J by 0 bases, and 13 bases separated the two germline ends. Germline V gene sequence: CDR1 SEHNR, CDR2 FQNEAQ (reference sequence). The CDR3 is made up of 16 amino acids. CDR3 loop: CASSPWTAANTGELFF. In DNA, the CDR3 is TGTGCCAGCAGCCCCTGGACGGCCGCGAACACCGGGGAGCTGTTTTTT.

The rearrangement uses TRBV29-1 and TRBJ1-1; weak D call: TRBD1 (5 bases). Germline V gives CDR1 SQVTM, CDR2 ANQGSEA. The CDR3 is 14 residues long. V was pared by 7 bases and J by 5 bases, with 20 bases between. CDR3 in DNA: TGCAGCGGCGCTCCAGGGTTTTCAGGAACTGAAGCTTTCTTT. Translated, it gives CSGAPGFSGTEAFF.

The chain links TRBV5-5 to TRBJ1-1; D uncertain. Germline V lookup: CDR1 SGHKS, CDR2 YYEKEE (reference sequence). V lost 4 bases to trimming and J lost 1 base, with 17 bases between them. The CDR3 runs to 16 residues. CDR3 DNA: TGTGCCAGCAGCCGAGGACTTTATGAGGGGAACACTGAAGCTTTCTTT. Translating gives CASSRGLYEGNTEAFF.

The chain recombines TRBV5-1 with TRBJ1-4; D is undetermined. The CDR3 is 15 amino acids. Germline CDR1 is SGHRS and CDR2 is YFSETQ. With 0 bases removed from V and 8 bases from J, the gap between germline ends came to 14 bases. The DNA of the CDR3 is TGCGCCAGCAGCTTGGTGGCAGGCATTGGGGAAAAACTGTTTTTT. It specifies CASSLVAGIGEKLFF.

This clone was seen just once. V usage is TRBV11-2 and J usage is TRBJ1-5; D is uncertain. Trimming cost V 0 bases and J 4 bases, with 13 bases left between them. This CDR3 has 16 amino acids. Germline CDR1 and CDR2: SGHAT and FQNNGV. The CDR3 is CASSLDHGSGNQPQHF. CDR3 nucleotides: TGTGCCAGCAGCTTAGATCACGGCAGTGGGAATCAGCCCCAGCATTTT.

This rearrangement joins TRBV19 to TRBJ2-2; 7 positions agree with TRBD1. The germline V gene encodes CDR1 LNHDA and CDR2 SQIVND (reference sequence). The CDR3 runs 13 residues. J was trimmed by 2 bases and V by 11 bases; bases with no gene match: 5. CDR3 protein: CAGTERNTGELFF. CDR3 sequence (DNA): TGTGCCGGGACAGAGCGTAACACCGGGGAGCTGTTTTTT.

This clone was observed once. The V and J genes are TRBV28 and TRBJ1-1, with D unresolved. V lost 6 bases and J lost 0, with 5 bases in between. Germline V CDR1 and CDR2: MDHEN, SYDVKM. CDR3 size: 12 residues. The CDR3 nucleotides read TGTGCCAGCAGGGAGATGAACACTGAAGCTTTCTTT. Its translation is CASREMNTEAFF.

The rearrangement links TRBV25-1 to TRBJ2-7, with 9 bases matching TRBD1. The CDR3 is 13 amino acids. V shed 4 bases, J shed 6 bases, and the junction held 4 bases outside the gene matches. Germline V lookup: CDR1 MGHDK, CDR2 SYGVNS. The CDR3 region has the DNA TGTGCCAGCAGTGGACAGGGGGATGCCGAGCAGTACTTC. It codes for CASSGQGDAEQYF.

The CDR3 protein is CASSGPQIGGNTIYF. CDR3 coding DNA: TGTGCCAGCAGTGGACCCCAAATAGGAGGAAACACCATATATTTT. The genes are TRBV2 and TRBJ1-3; no firm D call. CDR3 length equals 15 residues. Germline V lookup: CDR1 SNHLY, CDR2 FYNNEI. Trimming took off 4 bases at V and 4 bases at J, with 14 bases between the two ends.

V is TRBV5-3 and J is TRBJ2-1; the match to TRBD1 covers 8 bases. TRBV5-3 is known as an ORF, though its function is uncertain. CDR3 length: 16 amino acids. With V trimmed by 0 bases and J by 9 bases, 11 bases remained unmatched. Written as DNA, the CDR3 is TGTGCCAGAAGCTTGGGCGGACAGGGAATATGGGGTGAGCAGTTCTTC. Translated, it gives CARSLGGQGIWGEQFF.

The chain links TRBV9 to TRBJ2-3; D may be TRBD1 or TRBD2 (6 bases each). Germline-derived CDR1 and CDR2 are SGDLS and YYNGEE. Deletions cut 3 bases from V and 0 bases from J, with 11 bases between. The CDR3 runs 15 residues. This CDR3 is CASSEGGVSTDTQYF. The CDR3 region has the DNA TGTGCCAGCAGCGAGGGGGGTGTCAGCACAGATACGCAGTATTTT.

V gene TRBV2 combines with J gene TRBJ2-5, with D perhaps TRBD1 or TRBD2 (6 bases each). This CDR3 is built from 13 residues. The V end lost 4 bases, the J end lost 9 bases, and 15 bases lay between the germline ends. The V gene's germline CDR1 is SNHLY and CDR2 FYNNEI. CDR3 DNA: TGTGCCAGCAGTGGGGAGGACAGTTTGCCCCAGTACTTC. It encodes CASSGEDSLPQYF.

V is TRBV5-4 and J is TRBJ2-1, with no clear D. This CDR3 region has 12 residues. Germline CDR1 and CDR2: SGHNT and YYREEE (reference sequence). V lost 3 bases, J lost 8 bases, and 9 bases lay in between. This CDR3 is CASSSIGDEQFF. For the CDR3, the DNA is TGTGCCAGCAGCTCCATAGGCGATGAGCAGTTCTTC.

V and J are TRBV24-1 and TRBJ2-3; 8 bases line up with TRBD2. Germline V gene data show CDR1 as KGHDR and CDR2 as SFDVKD. The CDR3 totals 18 residues. The junction had 16 bases not matched to a gene; V was cut back by 3 bases and J by 6 bases. CDR3 protein: CATSDGDLREDPYDTQYF. The CDR3 region has the DNA TGTGCCACCAGTGATGGGGACTTGCGGGAGGACCCATATGATACGCAGTATTTT.

The chain links TRBV14 to TRBJ1-6; D may be TRBD1 (5 bases). The germline V gene encodes CDR1 SGHDN and CDR2 FVKESK. Trimming took 6 bases from V and 2 from J, leaving 11 bases between them. The CDR3 totals 15 residues. The CDR3 region is CASSEEGTYNSPLHF. DNA of the CDR3: TGTGCCAGCAGTGAAGAGGGGACCTATAATTCACCCCTCCACTTT.

The chain combines TRBV18 with TRBJ2-7; maybe TRBD1 (5 bases). This CDR3 spans 15 amino acids. V lost 0 bases and J lost 7, with 16 bases in between. CDR1 is KGHSH and CDR2 is LQKENI in the germline V gene. CDR3 nucleotide sequence: TGTGCCAGCTCACCACCCAGTCTGGGGCCTGGGGAGCAGTACTTC. Amino acids: CASSPPSLGPGEQYF. The full variable domain, in which reference TRBV18 and TRBJ2-7 provide the parts outside the CDR3, is NAGVMQNPRHLVRRRGQEARLRCSPMKGHSHVYWYRQLPEEGLKFMVYLQKENIIDESGMPKERFSAEFPKEGPSILRIQQVVRGDSAAYFCASSPPSLGPGEQYFGPGTRLTVT.

The V and J genes are TRBV5-1 and TRBJ2-7, with 7 bases that match TRBD2. The germline V gene encodes CDR1 SGHRS and CDR2 YFSETQ. CDR3 length: 16 residues. J was trimmed by 2 bases and V by 4 bases; bases with no gene match: 12. The CDR3 loop is CASSQGGAGSAYEQYF. CDR3 coding DNA: TGCGCCAGCAGCCAGGGCGGAGCGGGATCCGCCTACGAGCAGTACTTC.

The J gene is TRBJ2-7, the V gene TRBV19, with TRBD2 matching 10 bases. The CDR3 is 15 amino acids. V shed 1 base and J 2 bases; nucleotides not matched to a gene: 2. Germline CDR1 reads LNHDA; CDR2 reads SQIVND (reference sequence). The CDR3 sequence: CASSIVAGGAYEQYF. The CDR3 bases are TGTGCCAGTAGTATAGTAGCGGGGGGAGCCTACGAGCAGTACTTC.

The chain recombines TRBV7-2 with TRBJ2-1; 8 bases map to TRBD1. This CDR3 contains 15 residues. V dropped 5 bases and J dropped 4; count of bases not matched to a gene: 7. Germline CDR1 and CDR2: SGHTA and FQGNSA. The CDR3 DNA reads as TGTGCCAGCAGCCTTGACAGGGGATCGTACAATGAGCAGTTCTTC. Protein sequence: CASSLDRGSYNEQFF.

The chain is built from TRBV6-5 and TRBJ2-5; maybe TRBD1 (6 bases). The CDR3 loop spans 13 amino acids. With 7 bases removed from V and 0 bases from J, the gap between germline ends came to 9 bases. Looked up from germline, CDR1 is MNHEY and CDR2 is SVGAGI. CDR3 nucleotides: TGTGCCAGCACCGGGACAAACCAAGAGACCCAGTACTTC. Translated: CASTGTNQETQYF.

The CDR3 loop reads CASTSIRGNTIYF. CDR3 bases: TGTGCCAGCACCTCGATCCGTGGAAACACCATATATTTT. The J gene is TRBJ1-3, the V gene TRBV7-2, with D unclear. CDR1 and CDR2 (germline): SGHTA, FQGNSA. V lost 7 bases and J lost 3, with 10 bases in between. This CDR3 has 13 residues.

This rearrangement joins TRBV15 to TRBJ2-7; no clear D gene. The V and J ends lost 1 base and 7 bases respectively, with 8 bases between them. The CDR3 has 12 residues. From germline, CDR1 is LNHNV and CDR2 YYDKDF (reference sequence). CDR3 sequence (DNA): TGTGCCACCAGCAGAGGAAAGGCTGAGCAGTACTTC. As protein: CATSRGKAEQYF.